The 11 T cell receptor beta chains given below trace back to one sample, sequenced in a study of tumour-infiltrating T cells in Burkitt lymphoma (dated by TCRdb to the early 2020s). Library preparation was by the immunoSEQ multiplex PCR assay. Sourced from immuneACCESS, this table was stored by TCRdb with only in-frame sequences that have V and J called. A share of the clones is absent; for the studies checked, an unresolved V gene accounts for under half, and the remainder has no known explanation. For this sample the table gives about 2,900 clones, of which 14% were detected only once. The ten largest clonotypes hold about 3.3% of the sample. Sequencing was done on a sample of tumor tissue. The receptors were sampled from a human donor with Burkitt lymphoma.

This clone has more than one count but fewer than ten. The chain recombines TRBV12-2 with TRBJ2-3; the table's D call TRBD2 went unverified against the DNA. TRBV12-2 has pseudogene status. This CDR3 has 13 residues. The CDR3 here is CASRLDYTDTQYF. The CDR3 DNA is TGTGCAAGTCGCTTAGACTACACAGATACGCAGTATTTT.

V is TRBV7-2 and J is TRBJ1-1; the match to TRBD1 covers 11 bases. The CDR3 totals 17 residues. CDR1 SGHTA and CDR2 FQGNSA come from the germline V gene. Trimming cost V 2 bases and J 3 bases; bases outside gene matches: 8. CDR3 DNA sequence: TGTGCCAGCAGCTTAAAGGGACAGGGGGAAAAGTACACTGAAGCTTTCTTT. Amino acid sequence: CASSLKGQGEKYTEAFF.

As DNA, the CDR3 is TGTGCCAGCAGCTATCGGACTAGCGGGAGGAAGCAGTTCTTC. It yields the protein CASSYRTSGRKQFF. The chain recombines TRBV13 with TRBJ2-1; 14 nucleotides line up with TRBD2. The CDR3 runs 14 residues. CDR1 and CDR2 from the germline V gene are PRHDT and FYEKMQ (reference sequence). The V and J ends lost 4 bases and 11 bases, in that order; junction bases with no gene match: 4. Together with reference TRBV13 and TRBJ2-1, the CDR3 gives the full variable domain: AAGVIQSPRHLIKEKRETATLKCYPIPRHDTVYWYQQGPGQDPQFLISFYEKMQSDKGSIPDRFSAQQFSDYHSELNMSSLELGDSALYFCASSYRTSGRKQFFGPGTRLTVL.

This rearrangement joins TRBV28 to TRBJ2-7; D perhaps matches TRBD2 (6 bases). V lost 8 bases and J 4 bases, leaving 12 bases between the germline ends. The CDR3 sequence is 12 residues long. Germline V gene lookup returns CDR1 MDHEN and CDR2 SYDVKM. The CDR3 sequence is CASGRQTYEQYF. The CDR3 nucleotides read TGTGCCAGCGGGAGGCAGACTTACGAGCAGTACTTC.

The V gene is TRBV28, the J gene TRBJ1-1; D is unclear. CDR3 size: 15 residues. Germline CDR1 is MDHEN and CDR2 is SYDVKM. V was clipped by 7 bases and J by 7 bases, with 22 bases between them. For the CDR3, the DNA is TGTGCCAGCATCACTCAAGGGAGGGAGATACTTGAAGCTTTCTTT. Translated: CASITQGREILEAFF.

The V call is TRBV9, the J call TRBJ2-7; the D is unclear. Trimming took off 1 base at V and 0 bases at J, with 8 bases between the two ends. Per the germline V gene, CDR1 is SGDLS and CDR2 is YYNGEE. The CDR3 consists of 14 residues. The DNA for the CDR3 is TGTGCCAGCAGCGTAAACGACGCCTCCTACGAGCAGTACTTC. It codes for CASSVNDASYEQYF. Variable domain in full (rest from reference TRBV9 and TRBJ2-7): DSGVTQTPKHLITATGQRVTLRCSPRSGDLSVYWYQQSLDQGLQFLIQYYNGEERAKGNILERFSAQQFPDLHSELNLSSLELGDSALYFCASSVNDASYEQYFGPGTRLTVT.

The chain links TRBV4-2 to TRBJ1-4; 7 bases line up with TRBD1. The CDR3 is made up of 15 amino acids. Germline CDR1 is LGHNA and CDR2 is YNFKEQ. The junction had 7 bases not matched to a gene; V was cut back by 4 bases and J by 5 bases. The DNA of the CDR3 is TGTGCCAGCAGCCCCACAGGGGATGGGAATGAAAAACTGTTTTTT. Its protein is CASSPTGDGNEKLFF.

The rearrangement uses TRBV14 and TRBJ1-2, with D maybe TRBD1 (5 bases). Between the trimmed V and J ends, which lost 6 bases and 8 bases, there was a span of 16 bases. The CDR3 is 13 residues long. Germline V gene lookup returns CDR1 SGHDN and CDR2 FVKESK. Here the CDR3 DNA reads TGTGCCAGCAGTATCACAAAAGGGGCGGGCTACACCTTC. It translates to CASSITKGAGYTF.

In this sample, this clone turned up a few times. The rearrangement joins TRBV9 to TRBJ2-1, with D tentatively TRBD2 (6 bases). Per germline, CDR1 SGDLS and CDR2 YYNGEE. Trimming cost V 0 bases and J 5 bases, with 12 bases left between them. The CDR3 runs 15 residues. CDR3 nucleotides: TGTGCCAGCAGCGTAGGGGGACTTCTCCACAATGAGCAGTTCTTC. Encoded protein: CASSVGGLLHNEQFF.

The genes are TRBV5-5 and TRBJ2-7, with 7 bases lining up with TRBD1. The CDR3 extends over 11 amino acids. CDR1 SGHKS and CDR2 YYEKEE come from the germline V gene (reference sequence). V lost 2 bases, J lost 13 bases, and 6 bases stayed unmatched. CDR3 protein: CASSFVDRDYF. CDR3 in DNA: TGTGCCAGCAGCTTCGTCGACAGGGACTACTTC.

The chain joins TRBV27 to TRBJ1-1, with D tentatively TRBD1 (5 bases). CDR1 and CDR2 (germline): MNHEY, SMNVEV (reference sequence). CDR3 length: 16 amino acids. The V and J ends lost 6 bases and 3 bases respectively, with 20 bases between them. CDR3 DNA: TGTGCCAGCAGCCCACAAGCCGGGACGTTCGACACTGAAGCTTTCTTT. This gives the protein CASSPQAGTFDTEAFF.